The clone carrying this TCR beta chain was counted many times. The source of the sample is a study of T-cell reconstitution after alpha-beta-depleted transplantation in children. Library preparation (for TCRbeta) was performed with unique molecular identifiers. TCRdb analysed the PCR reads with MiXCR anew, one entry per CDR3 protein. Among 640,000 or so distinct CDR3 sequences, 15% to 20% were seen once, and the ten largest hold 0.9% to 1.2%. Germline values: CDR1 SEHNR, CDR2 FQNEAQ (reference sequence). V shed 5 bases and J 9 bases; nucleotides not matched to a gene: 9. The CDR3 is 15 amino acids. This receptor was taken from a human donor who donated a stem cell graft to a child with acute myeloid leukemia. V is TRBV7-9 and J is TRBJ1-6, with 8 nucleotides matching TRBD1. The sample consisted of PBMCs from the stem cell graft donor, taken from the stem cell graft. The chain's CDR3 is CASSRQGNWASPLHF. CDR3 nucleotide sequence: TGTGCCAGCAGCCGACAGGGGAATTGGGCTTCACCCCTCCACTTT.